A single sample is the source of the 9 T cell receptor beta chains below, sequenced in a study of tumor and adjacent non-tumor tissue in lung cancer. A modified ARM-PCR protocol with three rounds of nested PCR amplified TCRbeta. TCRdb independently ran MiXCR on the multiplex PCR reads; one entry per CDR3 protein. This sample yields 90,000 to 100,000 distinct CDR3 sequences, of which about 80% are seen a single time; about 29% belongs to the top ten. No cell sorting was done before RNA was extracted from the tissue. More than 3 cm separated this lung sample from the edge of the tumor. Sequences were obtained from distant non-tumor lung tissue. These receptors all stem from a man between 60 and 75 years old with small cell lung cancer.

A word on this clonotype: Germline and junction disagree at one end, which may indicate a read error. The J gene is TRBJ2-1, the V gene TRBV5-6, with a tentative D call TRBD2 (5 bases). This CDR3 comprises 15 residues. In germline, CDR1 is SGHDT, CDR2 YYEEEE. The CDR3 is CASSLGRSSYNEKFF. CDR3 nucleotide sequence: TGTGCCAGCAGCTTGGGGAGGAGTTCCTACAATGAGAAGTTCTTC. Looking up the rest from reference TRBV5-6 and TRBJ2-1 gives the full variable domain: DAGVTQSPTHLIKTRGQQVTLRCSPKSGHDTVSWYQQALGQGPQFIFQYYEEEERQRGNFPDRFSGHQFPNYSSELNVNALLLGDSALYLCASSLGRSSYNEKFFGPGTRLTVL.

A remark on this clonotype: The junction shows a germline mismatch at one end, possibly a read error. The chain combines TRBV29-1 with TRBJ1-1; D call uncertain. The CDR3 sequence is 11 residues long. Per germline, CDR1 SQVTM and CDR2 ANQGSEA. The CDR3 loop reads CGGDFDTEALF. The CDR3, as DNA: TGCGGTGGGGATTTTGACACTGAAGCGTTATTT.

This clonotype has a single count. The chain has TRBV5-1 and TRBJ1-2; D is unresolved. This CDR3 is 15 amino acids long. The V end was cut by 0 bases, the J end by 8 bases, with 17 bases between. Germline V gene lookup returns CDR1 SGHRS and CDR2 YFSETQ. The CDR3 coding sequence is TGCGCCAGCAGCTTGGTCTCCCGGGAGAGGTACGGCTACACCTTC. Amino acid sequence: CASSLVSRERYGYTF.

This clonotype was seen a handful of times. This likely comes from a read error, as the CDR3 has no conserved phenylalanine or tryptophan at its end. The chain uses TRBV4-1 and TRBJ2-2, with D possibly being TRBD1 (5 bases). Germline CDR1 MGHRA, CDR2 YSYEKL. The CDR3 contains 17 residues. CDR3 sequence reads: CASSQDPARVNAGELFL. The CDR3 DNA sequence: TGCGCCAGCAGTCAAGATCCGGCCAGGGTGAACGCCGGGGAGCTGTTTCTT.

This clonotype has only a few counts. Germline and junction disagree at one end, which may indicate a read error. The chain recombines TRBV6-1 with TRBJ2-2; a possible D gene is TRBD2 (5 bases). The CDR3 covers 15 residues. Germline V lookup: CDR1 MNHNS, CDR2 SASEGT. The CDR3 nucleotides are TGTGTCAGCAGGAGTGAGGGCCGCTTCACCGGGGAGCTGTTTTTT. This encodes CVSRSEGRFTGELFF.

Note on this clonotype: Lacking the conserved final phenylalanine or tryptophan, this CDR3 likely reflects a read error. This chain uses TRBV12-3 or TRBV12-4 with TRBJ2-1; perhaps D is TRBD1 or TRBD2 (6 bases each). This CDR3 is built from 14 residues. The chain's CDR3 is CVSTGRQGISEQFL. The CDR3 DNA sequence: TGTGTCAGCACAGGGAGGCAGGGAATTAGTGAGCAGTTCCTC.

Notes on this clonotype: The junction departs from germline at one end; a sequencing error may be responsible. The rearrangement joins TRBV7-9 to TRBJ1-2; D ambiguous. The CDR3 covers 12 residues. Germline V lookup: CDR1 SEHNR, CDR2 FQNEAQ (reference sequence). The chain's CDR3 is CASSLENYGYTF. CDR3 DNA sequence: TGTGCTAGCAGCTTAGAGAACTATGGCTACACCTTC.

This clonotype was counted ten times or more. The genes are TRBV4-1 and TRBJ2-1, with 8 bases identical to TRBD2. This CDR3 comprises 16 residues. V dropped 4 bases and J dropped 10; count of bases not matched to a gene: 15. In germline, CDR1 is MGHRA, CDR2 YSYEKL. CDR3 protein: CASSPRGSGTLMEQFF. The DNA of the CDR3 is TGCGCCAGCAGCCCTCGTGGTAGCGGGACCTTGATGGAGCAGTTCTTC.

This clonotype was seen a handful of times. This chain uses TRBV7-3 with TRBJ2-1, with 11 positions matching TRBD1. The CDR3 is 15 residues long. The trim removed 5 bases at V and 5 bases at J, leaving 5 bases unmatched. From germline, CDR1 is SGHTA and CDR2 FQGTGA. The CDR3 DNA is TGTGCCAGCAGCCCGGACAGGGGGCTGAACAATGAGCAGTTCTTC. Protein sequence: CASSPDRGLNNEQFF.